This T cell receptor beta chain emerged from a study of blood T cell repertoires in COVID-19. Study-level background: Sites across the United States, Italy and Spain contributed samples from acute and convalescent COVID-19.

This study enrolled people aged 18 to 89 from approximately 25 US geographic areas. In the source study's methods: Nucleated cell counts were estimated from reference gene primer amplification. Assay: immunoSEQ multiplex PCR; the TCRdb copy retains only in-frame clones and omits some. D and trimming were read from the DNA, whereas the V and J calls and clone size are those reported in that table. The repertoire holds about 330,000 clones, with 92% as singletons. Germline V CDR1 and CDR2: SGHTA, FQGTGA. Trimming removed 2 bases at V and 5 bases at J, with 10 bases between. This CDR3 region has 13 residues.

The clonotype was recovered from a woman aged 25-40 years who had recovered from COVID-19. The V and J genes are TRBV7-3 and TRBJ2-7; D is undetermined. Input material: PBMCs or T cells enriched from blood (not recorded which). CDR3 in amino acids: CASSLGFENEQYF. The CDR3 DNA is TGTGCCAGCAGCTTAGGCTTTGAAAACGAGCAGTACTTC.